The clone carrying this T cell receptor (beta chain) was seen once. Its antigen is undetermined. Trimming left V 8 bases short and J 5 bases short, with 2 bases between. There are 9 residues in the CDR3. Germline-derived CDR1 and CDR2 are SEHNR and FQNEAQ (reference sequence). A quantity of about 0.45 to 1 ug RNA underwent reverse transcription using random hexamers. Across 54 Vbeta and 13 Jbeta, immunoSEQ multiplex PCR amplified TCR beta CDR3. MiXCR, run by TCRdb on the immunoSEQ multiplex PCR reads, gives a single entry per CDR3 protein. The sample contains around 110,000 distinct CDR3 sequences, 96% of which appear only once. These data originate in a study of CD8 T cells in Susac syndrome. Overall study: There were Susac syndrome patients who were therapy-naive at blood draw, others on corticosteroids, and others on intravenous immunoglobulin alone.

Study-level results: The CD4+ T cell repertoires that were profiled in Susac syndrome showed no clonal expansion. By the study's own acknowledgment, its TCR sequencing and HLA analysis included relatively few individuals.

The TCR comes from a human donor with Susac syndrome. The chain employs TRBV7-9 and TRBJ2-3, with D uncertain. Source material: CD4+ T cells from PBMCs. For the CDR3, the DNA is TGTGCCAGCGGAGATACGCAGTATTTT. It codes for CASGDTQYF.